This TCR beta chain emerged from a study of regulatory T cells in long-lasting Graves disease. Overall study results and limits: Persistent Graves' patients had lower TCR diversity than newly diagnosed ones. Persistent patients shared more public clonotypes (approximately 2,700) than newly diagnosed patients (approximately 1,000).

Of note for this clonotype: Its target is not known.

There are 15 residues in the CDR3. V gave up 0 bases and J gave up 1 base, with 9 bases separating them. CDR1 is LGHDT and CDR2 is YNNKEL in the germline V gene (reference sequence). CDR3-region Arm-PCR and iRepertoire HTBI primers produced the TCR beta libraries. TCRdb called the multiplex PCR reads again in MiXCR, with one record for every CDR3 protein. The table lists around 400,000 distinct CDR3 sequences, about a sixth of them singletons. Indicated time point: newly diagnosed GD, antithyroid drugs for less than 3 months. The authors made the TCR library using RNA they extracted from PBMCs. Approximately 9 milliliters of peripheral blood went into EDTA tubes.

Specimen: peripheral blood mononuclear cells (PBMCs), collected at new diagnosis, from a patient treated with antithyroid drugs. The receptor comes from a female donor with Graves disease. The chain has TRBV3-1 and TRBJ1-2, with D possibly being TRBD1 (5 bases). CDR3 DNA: TGTGCCAGCAGCCAAGATTGGGGGGTTAACTATGGCTACACCTTC. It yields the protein CASSQDWGVNYGYTF.